Below, 21 T cell receptor beta chains from the same sample are listed, as sequenced in a study of OX40 agonist ivuxolimab in advanced cancers. Profiled with immunoSEQ multiplex PCR; TCRdb holds only in-frame clones, not every one. The sample has about 80,000 clones; more than 80% are singletons. The sample in question was CD4+ or CD8+ T cells sorted from blood, obtained in a trial of the OX40 agonist ivuxolimab. Receptors were obtained from an adult with an advanced solid tumor such as melanoma, head and neck, liver or kidney cancer.

This sequence joins TRBV5-1 and TRBJ2-2; 11 nucleotides match TRBD2. J was trimmed by 7 bases and V by 6 bases; bases with no gene match: 11. The CDR3 loop spans 16 amino acids. In germline, CDR1 is SGHRS, CDR2 YFSETQ. The CDR3 spells CASTSLAGGQIGELFF. The DNA of the CDR3 is TGCGCCAGCACCTCTTTAGCGGGAGGGCAAATCGGGGAGCTGTTTTTT. The full variable domain, completed using reference TRBV5-1 and TRBJ2-2, is KAGVTQTPRYLIKTRGQQVTLSCSPISGHRSVSWYQQTPGQGLQFLFEYFSETQRNKGNFPGRFSGRQFSNSRSEMNVSTLELGDSALYLCASTSLAGGQIGELFFGEGSRLTVL.

V gene TRBV7-3 combines with J gene TRBJ2-2; D is uncertain. This CDR3 has 14 amino acids. Germline CDR1 and CDR2: SGHTA and FQGTGA. V was trimmed by 7 bases and J by 0 bases, leaving 9 bases between them. The CDR3: CASKTESNTGELFF. CDR3 nucleotide sequence: TGTGCCAGCAAAACAGAATCGAACACCGGGGAGCTGTTTTTT.

The chain uses TRBV5-4 and TRBJ2-7; D not resolved. CDR1 is SGHNT, CDR2 YYREEE, per germline (reference sequence). CDR3 size: 13 residues. With 2 bases removed from V and 0 bases from J, the gap between germline ends came to 6 bases. CDR3: CASSFYSSYEQYF. The CDR3 nucleotides read TGTGCCAGCAGCTTCTATAGCTCCTACGAGCAGTACTTC.

Notes on this clone: One end of the junction is discordant with germline, which a read error may explain. The chain links TRBV7-7 to TRBJ2-5, with 7 bases fitting TRBD1. The CDR3 is 15 residues long. From germline, CDR1 is SSHAT and CDR2 FNYEAQ (reference sequence). CDR3 DNA sequence: TGTGCTAGCAGCTCCCAAACGACAGGGAGAGAGACCCAGTACTTC. It encodes CASSSQTTGRETQYF.

This clone was observed a single time. V and J are TRBV27 and TRBJ1-5; the D gene is possibly TRBD1 (6 bases). Trimming stripped 7 bases from V and 4 bases from J, with 14 bases between. CDR3 length: 14 residues. Germline V gene data show CDR1 as MNHEY and CDR2 as SMNVEV (reference sequence). The CDR3 loop is CASKKGEINQPQHF. The CDR3 DNA reads TGTGCCAGCAAAAAGGGGGAGATTAATCAGCCCCAGCATTTT.

The gene calls are TRBV23-1 and TRBJ1-1; D unclear. TRBV23-1 is sorted into the ORF group, with uncertain function. V gave up 0 bases and J gave up 11 bases, with 4 bases separating them. The CDR3 totals 10 residues. The CDR3 DNA is TGCGCCAGCAGTCAATCGGGGGCTTTCTTT. Its protein is CASSQSGAFF.

This chain uses TRBV2 with TRBJ2-6; D gene ambiguous. This CDR3 region has 15 residues. V was trimmed by 4 bases and J by 4 bases, leaving 11 bases between them. Germline V gives CDR1 SNHLY, CDR2 FYNNEI. CDR3 region: CASSARSSGANVLTF. As DNA, the CDR3 is TGTGCCAGCAGTGCTCGGTCATCCGGGGCCAACGTCCTGACTTTC. The variable domain in full, completed from reference TRBV2 and TRBJ2-6, reads EPEVTQTPSHQVTQMGQEVILRCVPISNHLYFYWYRQILGQKVEFLVSFYNNEISEKSEIFDDQFSVERPDGSNFTLKIRSTKLEDSAMYFCASSARSSGANVLTFGAGSRLTVL.

This clone was seen a few times. This rearrangement joins TRBV30 to TRBJ1-1, with D hard to call. V was trimmed by 7 bases and J by 2 bases, leaving 17 bases between them. Germline lookup yields CDR1 GTSNPN and CDR2 SVGIG (reference sequence). This CDR3 comprises 14 residues. CDR3 protein: CASRRLRVNTEAFF. The CDR3 DNA follows: TGTGCCTCCCGTCGTCTGAGGGTAAACACTGAAGCTTTCTTT.

The chain combines TRBV27 with TRBJ1-6; maybe TRBD1 (6 bases). In germline, CDR1 is MNHEY, CDR2 SMNVEV (reference sequence). V was clipped by 2 bases and J by 5 bases, with 13 bases between them. This CDR3 comprises 16 residues. The CDR3 DNA reads TGTGCCAGCAGTTTACCGGGGGCCTTAAATAATTCACCCCTCCACTTT. As protein: CASSLPGALNNSPLHF.

The rearrangement uses TRBV5-4 and TRBJ2-7, with unresolved D. The CDR3 runs 12 residues. The V and J ends lost 1 base and 3 bases respectively, with 5 bases between them. The germline CDR1 and CDR2 sequences are SGHNT and YYREEE (reference sequence). CDR3 in amino acids: CASSLQNYEQYF. The CDR3 bases are TGTGCCAGCAGCTTGCAGAACTACGAGCAGTACTTC.

The rearrangement joins TRBV7-3 to TRBJ2-7; D call uncertain. Germline loops: CDR1 SGHTA, CDR2 FQGTGA. V lost 1 base and J 5 bases, leaving 9 bases between the germline ends. There are 13 residues in the CDR3. The CDR3 DNA sequence: TGTGCCAGCAGCTTAAACCAAATGGACGAGCAGTACTTC. This gives the protein CASSLNQMDEQYF.

The chain employs TRBV5-6 and TRBJ1-4; D gene unclear. The CDR3 totals 13 residues. V dropped 0 bases and J dropped 8 bases, with 8 bases sitting between them. Germline values: CDR1 SGHDT, CDR2 YYEEEE. CDR3 in amino acids: CASSLVAAEKLFF. The CDR3 region has the DNA TGTGCCAGCAGCTTGGTGGCTGCCGAAAAACTGTTTTTT.

This chain connects TRBV28 to TRBJ2-5; 7 nucleotides match TRBD2. V was clipped by 6 bases and J by 5 bases; unmatched bases: 6. This CDR3 contains 13 residues. Looked up from germline, CDR1 is MDHEN and CDR2 is SYDVKM. The CDR3 nucleotides read TGTGCCAGCAGCTGGGGAGGGGTGGAGACCCAGTACTTC. This gives the protein CASSWGGVETQYF. Combining the CDR3 with reference TRBV28 and TRBJ2-5 gives the whole variable domain DVKVTQSSRYLVKRTGEKVFLECVQDMDHENMFWYRQDPGLGLRLIYFSYDVKMKEKGDIPEGYSVSREKKERFSLILESASTNQTSMYLCASSWGGVETQYFGPGTRLLVL.

This clone was found a few times. The chain couples TRBV6-6 to TRBJ2-7; D could derive from TRBD1 or TRBD2 (5 bases each). CDR1 and CDR2 (germline): MNHNY, SVGAGI (reference sequence). This CDR3 is 16 amino acids long. Trimming removed 2 bases from V and 7 bases from J, with 21 bases in between. The CDR3 region has the DNA TGTGCCAGCAGTTACCTTTTAATTACGGGGCCGGGGGAGCAGTACTTC. Encoded protein: CASSYLLITGPGEQYF.

This chain uses TRBV5-4 with TRBJ2-7; 10 positions agree with TRBD2. V shed 4 bases and J 7 bases; nucleotides not matched to a gene: 11. Per the germline V gene, CDR1 is SGHNT and CDR2 is YYREEE (reference sequence). CDR3 length equals 15 residues. The CDR3 region is CASSRRSSGRAEQYF. CDR3 in DNA: TGTGCCAGCAGCCGCCGGAGCAGCGGGAGGGCGGAGCAGTACTTC.

V and J are TRBV19 and TRBJ1-5; D uncertain. The germline V and J ends were trimmed by 1 base and 4 bases, with 11 bases remaining between them. The CDR3 is 15 amino acids. CDR1 and CDR2 from the germline V gene are LNHDA and SQIVND (reference sequence). The CDR3 sequence: CASSIVAFGNQPQHF. CDR3 DNA sequence: TGTGCCAGTAGTATAGTAGCCTTCGGTAATCAGCCCCAGCATTTT.

The chain employs TRBV30 and TRBJ2-3; the D is unclear. CDR1 and CDR2 (germline): GTSNPN, SVGIG (reference sequence). Trimming stripped 6 bases from V and 3 bases from J, with 4 bases between. This CDR3 is built from 10 residues. CDR3 sequence: CACQTDTQYF. The DNA of the CDR3 is TGTGCCTGCCAAACAGATACGCAGTATTTT.

The chain is built from TRBV15 and TRBJ1-2; D is possibly TRBD1 (5 bases). Trimming removed 1 base at V and 4 bases at J, with 13 bases between. The germline V gene has CDR1 LNHNV and CDR2 YYDKDF (reference sequence). The CDR3 spans 15 residues. CDR3 DNA: TGTGCCACCAGCAGAGGGCCAGGGAATTTCTATGGCTACACCTTC. Translation gives CATSRGPGNFYGYTF.

The chain joins TRBV7-3 to TRBJ2-1, with 11 bases matching TRBD2. V shed 1 base and J 2 bases; nucleotides not matched to a gene: 4. Germline V lookup: CDR1 SGHTA, CDR2 FQGTGA. This CDR3 is 17 amino acids long. The CDR3 DNA sequence: TGTGCCAGCAGCTTAATGGGACTAGCGGAAGCCTACAATGAGCAGTTCTTC. Protein product: CASSLMGLAEAYNEQFF.

This chain joins TRBV4-2 and TRBJ2-1; 9 nucleotides line up with TRBD2. The V gene end was trimmed by 1 base and the J gene end by 2 bases; junction bases not matched to a gene: 6. This CDR3 has 17 residues. The V gene's germline CDR1 is LGHNA and CDR2 YNFKEQ. The CDR3 reads CASSQVGGGRAYNEQFF. CDR3 nucleotides: TGTGCCAGCAGCCAAGTAGGGGGCGGGAGGGCCTACAATGAGCAGTTCTTC.

This chain connects TRBV14 to TRBJ2-1, with TRBD2 matching over 11 bases. V was clipped by 4 bases and J by 3 bases; unmatched bases: 2. The CDR3 has 15 amino acids. The germline gives CDR1 SGHDN, CDR2 FVKESK. The CDR3 here is CASSLAGGYYNEQFF. For the CDR3, the DNA is TGTGCCAGCAGCCTAGCGGGAGGGTACTACAATGAGCAGTTCTTC.